This T cell receptor beta chain derives from a study of tumor-infiltrating lymphocytes in primary liver carcinoma. Study results and caveats: Tumor top-250-clone fraction significantly exceeded that of blood (p = 0.039).

Investigators took RNA and DNA out together from about 20-30 mg of unsorted bulk tissue. Constant-region priming of 500 to 550 ng total RNA yielded TCR beta cDNA. Libraries covering TCR beta were generated through three nested multiplex PCR rounds (using a slightly modified ARM-PCR). TRBV1-TRBV30 forward primers and a C-beta reverse primer were used in the first two PCR rounds, which each ran for about 10 cycles. TCRdb used MiXCR to reprocess the multiplex PCR reads, holding one entry per CDR3 protein. The sample shows roughly 100,000 distinct CDR3 sequences, around two thirds of them seen only once. Remarks on this clonotype: What it binds is not known.

Trimming removed 4 bases at V and 7 bases at J, with 13 bases between. The germline V gene has CDR1 SQVTM and CDR2 ANQGSEA. This CDR3 is 13 amino acids long. The chain carries TRBV29-1 and TRBJ1-4; the D is unclear. The specimen sequenced was liver tumor tissue from sampling region 2. Regarding subset: tumor region T2, inferior pole. The TCR comes from an older woman with primary liver carcinoma and hepatitis B virus infection. The CDR3 loop is CSVVVTPGEKLFF. The CDR3 DNA reads TGCAGCGTTGTCGTGACCCCGGGTGAAAAACTGTTTTTT.